What follows are 8 T cell receptor beta chains derived from one specimen sequenced in a study of T cells in Graves' hyperthyroidism and ophthalmopathy. Amplified TCR beta CDR3 regions derived from RNA transcripts. The TCR CDR3 first-round RT-PCR relied on the HTBI primer set. Each CDR3 protein gets one entry after TCRdb re-called the multiplex PCR reads with MiXCR. Of around 280,000 distinct CDR3 sequences in the sample, roughly an eighth were seen once. Sequencing used blood. The receptors were gathered from a middle-aged woman with Graves' hyperthyroidism.

The chain links TRBV20-1 to TRBJ2-7; 7 bases map to TRBD2. Trimming removed 1 base from V and 2 bases from J; junction bases left unmatched: 2. The germline gives CDR1 DFQATT, CDR2 SNEGSKA (reference sequence). The CDR3 contains 13 residues. The CDR3 coding sequence is TGCAGTGCTAGAGTCGCGGGGGCCTACGAGCAGTACTTC. This sequence encodes CSARVAGAYEQYF.

As for this clonotype: A much larger clone differs by one base, so this may be a read error. V usage is TRBV3-1 and J usage is TRBJ2-5, with D hard to call. This CDR3 contains 13 residues. Per the germline V gene, CDR1 is LGHDT and CDR2 is YNNKEL (reference sequence). CDR3 nucleotide sequence: TGTGCCAGCAGGATAGGGCGCCAAGAGATCCAGTACTTC. Amino acids: CASRIGRQEIQYF.

The chain is built from TRBV18 and TRBJ2-2, with D perhaps TRBD1 (6 bases). The V gene's germline CDR1 is KGHSH and CDR2 LQKENI. This CDR3 spans 17 amino acids. V was clipped by 3 bases and J by 4 bases, with 18 bases between them. The CDR3 here is CASSPYQAQGGTGELFF. In DNA form, the CDR3 reads TGTGCCAGCTCACCCTACCAGGCACAGGGTGGCACCGGGGAGCTGTTTTTT.

This clonotype was counted many times. The V gene is TRBV25-1, the J gene TRBJ2-1; perhaps TRBD1 as D (5 bases). V was clipped by 3 bases and J by 0 bases, with 12 bases between them. Germline values: CDR1 MGHDK, CDR2 SYGVNS. The CDR3 length is 16 residues. The CDR3 region is CASSDQGLPSYNEQFF. The CDR3 DNA is TGTGCCAGCAGTGACCAGGGCCTACCCTCCTACAATGAGCAGTTCTTC.

This clonotype was recorded at least ten times. V gene TRBV20-1 combines with J gene TRBJ2-1; 9 bases fit TRBD2. The trim removed 3 bases at V and 11 bases at J, leaving 20 bases unmatched. CDR3 length: 17 residues. The germline V gene encodes CDR1 DFQATT and CDR2 SNEGSKA (reference sequence). For the CDR3, the DNA is TGCAGTGCTAGGCCCCCCCATGAAGCGGGAGGTTGGAACAAGCAGTTCTTC. It codes for CSARPPHEAGGWNKQFF.

This clonotype occurred a few times. This chain links TRBV9 with TRBJ2-2; 14 bases are a match to TRBD2. This CDR3 comprises 17 residues. Germline V CDR1 and CDR2: SGDLS, YYNGEE. The V segment lost 4 bases and the J segment 7 bases; nucleotides outside the gene matches: 9. This chain's CDR3 is CASSPRSGLAGDGELFF. For the CDR3, the DNA is TGTGCCAGCAGCCCGAGGTCGGGACTAGCGGGAGACGGGGAGCTGTTTTTT.

In this sample, this clonotype turned up many times. The chain links TRBV24-1 to TRBJ2-5, with 11 bases identical to TRBD2. This CDR3 region has 17 residues. V was clipped by 3 bases and J by 0 bases; unmatched bases: 5. Germline CDR1 reads KGHDR; CDR2 reads SFDVKD. The CDR3 nucleotides read TGTGCCACCAGTGATGGCAGACTAGCGGGGTACCAAGAGACCCAGTACTTC. As protein: CATSDGRLAGYQETQYF.

At least ten counts were recorded for this clonotype. This chain joins TRBV20-1 and TRBJ2-1, with D possibly being TRBD2 (5 bases). Trimming took 0 bases from V and 0 from J, leaving 9 bases between them. The germline gives CDR1 DFQATT, CDR2 SNEGSKA (reference sequence). There are 15 residues in the CDR3. The CDR3 sequence: CSARDPLVSYNEQFF. The CDR3 coding sequence is TGCAGTGCTAGAGATCCACTAGTCTCCTACAATGAGCAGTTCTTC.